This T cell receptor beta chain appears in the sequencing data of a study of shared clonotypes between healthy human individuals. The study, taken as a whole, reports: Shared clonotypes across all four donors exceeded non-shared ones in generation probability. Among the subsets, naive ones generally showed larger estimated richness than memory ones. What limited the represented genetic and exposure-history diversity was the small number of donors.

About this clone itself: Its matching antigen is unknown.

CD45RO-negative CD8 cells positively selected for CCR7 made up the naive population, which excluded terminally differentiated effector memory CD45RA+ cells. The study drew all its donors from Caucasian adults living in Nashville, Tennessee. Sequencing was performed with immunoSEQ multiplex PCR; in TCRdb, only in-frame clones are kept and a portion is missing. This table holds around 1,900,000 clones, approximately 92% found once. This CDR3 is built from 14 residues. V gave up 6 bases and J gave up 0 bases, with 11 bases separating them. Germline V gives CDR1 SGHAT, CDR2 FQNNGV. Sequencing was carried out using naive CD8+ T cells from PBMCs. This rearrangement joins TRBV11-2 to TRBJ1-1; D gene uncertain. This TCR derives from a man aged 18 to 29 in good health. Some clones in this sample may be carry-over from other donors' samples. The DNA for the CDR3 is TGTGCCAGCAGTCCACCCGGGCTGAACACTGAAGCTTTCTTT. Protein: CASSPPGLNTEAFF. The variable domain in full, completed from reference TRBV11-2 and TRBJ1-1, reads EAGVAQSPRYKIIEKRQSVAFWCNPISGHATLYWYQQILGQGPKLLIQFQNNGVVDDSQLPKDRFSAERLKGVDSTLKIQPAKLEDSAVYLCASSPPGLNTEAFFGQGTRLTVV.